This record concerns one TCR beta chain sequence. Ten or more counts support this clonotype. It has no known antigen specificity. No quality values exist for individual bases; no much larger clone is one base distant. Libraries were constructed by multiplex PCR. The instrument was an Illumina HiSeq 4000. iRepertoire HTBI primers and Arm-PCR amplification of CDR3 regions were used to construct TCR beta libraries. PCR products were gel purified before sequencing. Turning to the authors' computational methods: A total of around 66 TRBV and 14 TRBJ segments were identified across samples and were used for gene usage analysis of CDR3 amino acid clonotypes. Filtered high-quality paired reads were merged into contigs using COPE and FqMerger. BLAST was used to align contigs to IMGT TRBV, TRBD and TRBJ reference genes, and CDR3 was defined according to IMGT. Any clonotype with a frequency above 0.1% was counted as a highly expanded clone. Shannon entropy served as the measure of repertoire diversity, while the Gini coefficient captured V-J evenness. A clonotype was considered public if more than one individual shared it. TCRdb applied fastp at Q25 and MiXCR to the public reads, then kept only in-frame beta chains. Rows are combined by CDR3 protein, so each entry shows the most common genes and DNA. In this record, the V and J calls reflect TCRdb's handling and not the investigators' own analysis. In all, the sample holds hundreds of thousands of distinct CDR3 sequences, and around 30% of those were seen once. Roughly 40% of the sample is held by the ten biggest clonotypes.

Looking up the germline V gene (reference sequence) yields CDR1 SEHNR and CDR2 FQNEAQ. V is reduced by 1 base and J by 4 bases, leaving a spacing of 7 bases between them. Reading from cysteine to phenylalanine, the CDR3 counts 13 amino acids. Kept here is only the CDR3 DNA, which spans 39 bases and is read in frame from base 1. These data originate in a study of regulatory T cells in long-lasting Graves disease (dated by TCRdb to about 2021). Looking at the study overall: Persistent Graves' disease meant more than 5 years of antithyroid drug treatment with TSH receptor autoantibodies that stayed positive. Patients with persistent Graves' disease were compared with patients with newly diagnosed Graves' disease using TCR sequencing and RNA sequencing of peripheral blood. The study took place in China and was registered as a clinical trial. A total of roughly 35 samples were covered by TCR sequencing, comprising roughly 13 persistent and around 20 newly diagnosed Graves' disease patients. In the clinical cohort, patients with persistent Graves' disease had used antithyroid drugs for an average of about 10 years. What the study reported, not specific to this receptor: Persistent disease showed preferential use of TRBV28, TRBJ1-2 and TRBJ2-5, whereas newly diagnosed disease favored TRBV20-1 and TRBJ2-1. The authors noted that the small sample size was a limitation that may lower accuracy. Sequencing and analysis were restricted to the TCR beta chain. Only peripheral blood was studied, because thyroid tissue, the primary lesion, was inaccessible. More public clonotypes were shared among persistent patients (around 2,600) than among newly diagnosed patients (under 1,000). Compared with newly diagnosed patients, persistent Graves' disease patients had lower TCR Shannon entropy and fewer highly expanded clones, which suggests clonal expansion.

The sample's time point label is to be understood as: persistent/refractory GD, antithyroid drugs over 5 years with positive TRAb. RNA was extracted from PBMCs in TRIzol for both TCR sequencing and RNA sequencing. Graves' disease was diagnosed according to American Thyroid Association guidelines. Patients were recruited from an endocrinology department in Xi'an, China. Each patient gave around 9.2 milliliters of peripheral blood, collected in an EDTA anticoagulant tube. Ficoll Paque Plus density gradient separation was used to isolate PBMCs, and no additional T cell sorting was done. An Agilent 2100 Bioanalyzer and agarose gel were used to assess RNA quality, and a NanoDrop 2000 was used to measure RNA concentration.

The receptor chain draws on TRBV7-9 and TRBJ1-1, with the D gene uncertain. Material: peripheral blood mononuclear cells (PBMCs), obtained when the disease was refractory, from a patient treated with antithyroid drugs. The source of this sequence is a female donor with Graves disease. The DNA reads as follows: TGTGCCAGCAGCTTAGAGGGCACCACTGAAGCTTTCTTT. Its protein reads: CASSLEGTTEAFF.